This T cell receptor (beta chain) came from a study of cytomegalovirus exposure and HLA in healthy donors. PCR amplification relied on 60 Vbeta primers (plus 13 Jbeta primers). Assay: immunoSEQ multiplex PCR; the TCRdb copy retains only in-frame clones and omits some. The sample lists roughly 200,000 clones; 79% were seen once. This CDR3 has 12 amino acids. Germline V CDR1 and CDR2: SGDLS, YYNGEE. The V and J ends lost 3 bases and 6 bases respectively, with 10 bases between them. The source material was PBMCs. The receptor comes from a woman between 40 and 55 years old in good health and CMV-seronegative. The chain couples TRBV9 to TRBJ2-7; D is ambiguous. CDR3 in amino acids: CASSASPSEQYF. The DNA for the CDR3 is TGTGCCAGCAGCGCCAGTCCCAGCGAGCAGTACTTC.